Described below is a single TCR beta chain sequence and its context. Its antigen is not identified. These data are taken from a study of cytomegalovirus exposure and HLA in healthy donors. PCR amplification relied on 60 Vbeta primers (plus 13 Jbeta primers). Repertoires were generated with immunoSEQ multiplex PCR, while TCRdb's copy carries only in-frame clones and drops some. The sample table sets out fewer than 70,000 clones. V lost 7 bases and J lost 4, with 17 bases in between. CDR1 is MNHNS and CDR2 is SASEGT in the germline V gene. The CDR3 has 14 residues. Study-wide points: The Asian-associated ancestry cluster reportedly had fewer N-insertions than the approximately 670-donor mean in a later analysis. TCR beta V segments were, for the most part, productive about 87% or about 30% of the time in an earlier analysis.

The rearrangement uses TRBV6-1 and TRBJ2-7; D is perhaps TRBD2 (7 bases). Sequenced: PBMCs. The source is a woman younger than 30 in good health and CMV-seronegative. The CDR3 is CASTRGGGSYEQYF. The CDR3 DNA sequence: TGTGCCAGCACCCGGGGAGGGGGTTCTTACGAGCAGTACTTC.